Listed below are T cell receptor beta chains from one sample, sequenced in a study of T cell repertoires in cytomegalovirus infection. TCRdb redid the calling of the reads with MiXCR, one entry per CDR3 protein. The profile shows approximately 770,000 distinct CDR3 sequences, about 27% of them singletons. No antigens are known for them. This specimen was cultured CD8+ T cells from PBMCs, taken from culture after CMV antigen stimulation. These receptors were obtained from a human donor in good health (CMV status not recorded). Some clones in this sample may be carry-over from other donors' samples. The CDR3 runs from the conserved cysteine through the conserved F or W. Fields, in order: D gene, J gene, V gene, clone size, CDR3 DNA, CDR3 protein. A D gene is named only where the DNA matches it firmly. Clone size is stated in some rows and not others, as once, few, many or a class when expanded.

>-|TRBJ2-2|TRBV29-1|-
TGCAGCGTTGAAGGGTGGAACACCGGGGAGCTGTTTTTT
CSVEGWNTGELFF
>-|TRBJ2-3|TRBV24-1|few
TGTGCCACCAGTGAGACTACTAGCACAGATACGCAGTATTTT
CATSETTSTDTQYF
>-|TRBJ2-1|TRBV4-1|few
TGCGCCAGCAGCCAAGAGGTCCGGGGAAGCTCCTACAATGAGCAGTTCTTC
CASSQEVRGSSYNEQFF
>-|TRBJ2-1|TRBV11-2|few
TGTGCCAGCAGCTTAGATCGATACAGCTACAATGAGCAGTTCTTC
CASSLDRYSYNEQFF
>TRBD1|TRBJ2-7|TRBV25-1|few
TGTGCCAGCAGTGACCCCCGACAGGGGGCCTACGAGCAGTACTTC
CASSDPRQGAYEQYF
>TRBD2|TRBJ2-1|TRBV29-1|-
TGCAGCGTTGAATACCCCCCAGCGGGGGGGCTTAATGAGCAGTTCTTC
CSVEYPPAGGLNEQFF
>-|TRBJ1-1|TRBV12-3/TRBV12-4|few
TGTGCCAGCAGTTTTCAGGGGTTGGGGCACACTGAAGCTTTCTTT
CASSFQGLGHTEAFF
>-|TRBJ1-6|TRBV7-8|many
TGTGCCAGCAGCTTAGAAGGGTCCTCCTATAATTCACCCCTCCACTTT
CASSLEGSSYNSPLHF
>TRBD1|TRBJ1-1|TRBV28|few
TGTGCCAGCAGTTGCCAGACAGGGCCGAACACTGAAGCTTTCTTT
CASSCQTGPNTEAFF
>-|TRBJ1-4|TRBV7-4|many
TGTGCCAGCAGCTACCACAACCCCGTCAGTACCGAATCTGAAAAACTGTTTTTT
CASSYHNPVSTESEKLFF
>-|TRBJ1-5|TRBV27|-
TGTGCCAGCAGTTACCTTAATCAGCCCCAGCATTTT
CASSYLNQPQHF
>TRBD1|TRBJ1-2|TRBV6-1|-
TGTGCCAGCGGTCCAGAGGGGGCTCATTACATCTATGGCTACACCTTC
CASGPEGAHYIYGYTF
>TRBD2|TRBJ2-1|TRBV6-2/TRBV6-3|many
TGTGCCAGCAGTTACCCCGACAGCGGGGGGGCGCCGGTTTACAATGAGCAGTTCTTC
CASSYPDSGGAPVYNEQFF
>-|TRBJ1-5|TRBV10-2|-
TGCGCCAGCAGTGCTCCGGGACACCTCCTCGGAGGCAATCAGCCCCAGCATTTT
CASSAPGHLLGGNQPQHF
>-|TRBJ2-2|TRBV20-1|-
TGCAGTGCTAGTGAGGGCACCGGGGAGCTGTTTTTT
CSASEGTGELFF
>-|TRBJ2-7|TRBV7-6|few
TGTGCCAGCAGCCCGGACATATTCTACGGGCAGTACTTC
CASSPDIFYGQYF
>-|TRBJ1-1|TRBV7-9|few
TGTGCCAGCAGCCCGGAGCCTACTGAAGCTTTCTTT
CASSPEPTEAFF
>-|TRBJ1-2|TRBV14|-
TGTGCCAGCAGCCACGCCGTCAACTATGGCTACACCTTC
CASSHAVNYGYTF
>-|TRBJ1-5|TRBV15|few
TGTGCCACCAGCAGCGACCGTAGCAATCAGCCCCAGCATTTT
CATSSDRSNQPQHF
>-|TRBJ2-7|TRBV6-6|-
TGTGCCAGCACAGCGGGCGGCGAGCAGTACTTC
CASTAGGEQYF
>-|TRBJ1-2|TRBV20-1|many
TGCAGTGCTGAACTAGAAGGCCTCGATAACTATGGCTACACCTTC
CSAELEGLDNYGYTF
>TRBD2|TRBJ2-3|TRBV6-6|few
TGTGCCAGCAGTTACCGAATTCGGACTAGCGGGGGGGAAAGCACAGATACGCAGTATTTT
CASSYRIRTSGGESTDTQYF
>-|TRBJ2-5|TRBV12-5|-
TGTGCTAGTGGTTTGGTACCTACTAGCAGCCAAGAGACCCAGTACTTC
CASGLVPTSSQETQYF
>-|TRBJ1-2|TRBV7-8|many
TGTGCCAGCCTCCAATCGGGACACTATTTCTATGGCTACACCTTC
CASLQSGHYFYGYTF
>-|TRBJ1-2|TRBV27|-
TGTGCCAGCAGGGGGAGAGGAGATTACTCGATGTATGGCTACACCTTC
CASRGRGDYSMYGYTF
>-|TRBJ2-3|TRBV7-6|few
TGTGCCAGCAGCCCTCCGGTCAGGACAGATACGCAGTATTTT
CASSPPVRTDTQYF
>TRBD1|TRBJ1-2|TRBV12-3/TRBV12-4|many
TGTGCAACACAATTCCGCCGGACAGGGGTACATGGCTACACCTTC
CATQFRRTGVHGYTF
>-|TRBJ1-1|TRBV7-6|-
TGTGCCAGCAGCTTAATCGGGGGCGGCACTGAAGCTTTCTTT
CASSLIGGGTEAFF
>TRBD2|TRBJ2-1|TRBV6-8|-
TGTGCCAGCACCTCCGGGACTAGCGGATTCTTC
CASTSGTSGFF
>TRBD1|TRBJ2-2|TRBV15|-
TGTGCCATCACGGGACAGGGTAGGACCGGGGAGCTGTTTTTT
CAITGQGRTGELFF
>-|TRBJ2-4|TRBV6-6|few
TGTGCCAGCCATCAATCTAAAAACATTCAGTACTTC
CASHQSKNIQYF
>-|TRBJ1-2|TRBV12-3/TRBV12-4|few
TGTGCCAGCAGTACCACCTCGGGGAGGGTAAGGCTCTATGGCTACACCTTC
CASSTTSGRVRLYGYTF
>TRBD1|TRBJ1-2|TRBV9|-
TGTGCCAGCAGCGTAGAGGGACAGGGTCTGGTCTATGGCTACACCTTC
CASSVEGQGLVYGYTF
>TRBD1|TRBJ2-5|TRBV7-9|few
TGTGCCAGCAGCTTAGAGGGACAGCAACTCCAAGAGACCCAGTACTTC
CASSLEGQQLQETQYF
>TRBD2|TRBJ2-7|TRBV20-1|few
TGCAGTGCTAGGGGACTAAGCTCCTACGAGCAGTACTTC
CSARGLSSYEQYF
>-|TRBJ1-1|TRBV7-9|few
TGTGCCAGCAGCTTTCCAGAAGGGACCCAAAGGGTAGCTTTCTTT
CASSFPEGTQRVAFF
>TRBD1|TRBJ1-1|TRBV12-3/TRBV12-4|few
TGTGCCAGCAGCCGTGGACAGGCCACTGAAGCTTTCTTT
CASSRGQATEAFF
>-|TRBJ1-2|TRBV19|-
TGTGCCAGTAGTATAACAGGAAACTATGGCTACACCTTC
CASSITGNYGYTF
>-|TRBJ2-3|TRBV19|-
TGTGCCAGTAGTATACAACTTACAGATACGCAGTATTTT
CASSIQLTDTQYF
>-|TRBJ2-1|TRBV18|-
TGTGCCAGCTCACCAGAGGGTCTCGGCGGGTTGGGTGAGCAGTTCTTC
CASSPEGLGGLGEQFF
>-|TRBJ1-2|TRBV4-1|few
TGCGCCAGCAGCCAAGAAAGGCTGGGGAGTTCCTATGGCTACACCTTC
CASSQERLGSSYGYTF